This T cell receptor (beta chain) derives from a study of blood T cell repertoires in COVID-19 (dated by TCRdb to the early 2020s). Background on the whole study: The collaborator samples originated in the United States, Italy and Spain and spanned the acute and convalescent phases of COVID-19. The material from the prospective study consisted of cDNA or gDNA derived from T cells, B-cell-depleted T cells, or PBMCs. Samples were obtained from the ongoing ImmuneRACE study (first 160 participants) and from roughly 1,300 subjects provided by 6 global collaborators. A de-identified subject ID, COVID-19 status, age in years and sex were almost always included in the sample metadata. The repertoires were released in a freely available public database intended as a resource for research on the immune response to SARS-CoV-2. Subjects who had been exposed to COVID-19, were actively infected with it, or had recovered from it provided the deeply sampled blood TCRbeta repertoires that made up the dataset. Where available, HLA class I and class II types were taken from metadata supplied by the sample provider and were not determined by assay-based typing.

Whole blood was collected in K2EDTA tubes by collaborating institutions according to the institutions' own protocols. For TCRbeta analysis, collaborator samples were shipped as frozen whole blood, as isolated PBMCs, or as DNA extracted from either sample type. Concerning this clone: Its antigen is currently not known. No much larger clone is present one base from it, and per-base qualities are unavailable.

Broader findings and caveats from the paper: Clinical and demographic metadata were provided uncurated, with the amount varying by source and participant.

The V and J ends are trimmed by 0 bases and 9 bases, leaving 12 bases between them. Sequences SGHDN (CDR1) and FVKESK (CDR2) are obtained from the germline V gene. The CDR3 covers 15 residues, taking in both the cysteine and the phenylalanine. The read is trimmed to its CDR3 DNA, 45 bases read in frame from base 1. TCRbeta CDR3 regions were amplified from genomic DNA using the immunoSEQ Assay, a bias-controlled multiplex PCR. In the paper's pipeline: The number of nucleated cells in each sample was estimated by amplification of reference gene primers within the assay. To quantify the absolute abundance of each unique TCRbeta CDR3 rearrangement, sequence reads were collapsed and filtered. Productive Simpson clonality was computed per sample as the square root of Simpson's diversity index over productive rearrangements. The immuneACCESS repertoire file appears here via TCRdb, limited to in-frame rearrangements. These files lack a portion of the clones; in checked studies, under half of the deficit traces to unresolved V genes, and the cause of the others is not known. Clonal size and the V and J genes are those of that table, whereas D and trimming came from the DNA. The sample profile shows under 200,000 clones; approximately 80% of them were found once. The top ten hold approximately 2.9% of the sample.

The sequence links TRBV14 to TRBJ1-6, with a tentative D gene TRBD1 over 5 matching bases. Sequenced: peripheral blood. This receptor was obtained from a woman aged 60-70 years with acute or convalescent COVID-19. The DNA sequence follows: TGTGCCAGCAGCCAAGACGGTCTAGGGGTTTCACCCCTCCACTTT. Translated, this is CASSQDGLGVSPLHF.